The 24 T cell receptor beta chains below were found in one sample sequenced in a study of blood T cell repertoires in COVID-19. The method was immunoSEQ multiplex PCR; TCRdb's version includes in-frame clones alone and lacks a portion of them. The sample yields some 47,000 clones, about nine tenths seen once. The sequenced sample was peripheral blood. All receptors come from a man between 65 and 79 years old with acute or convalescent COVID-19.

The chain joins TRBV2 to TRBJ1-5; perhaps TRBD1 as D (5 bases). Germline-derived CDR1 and CDR2 are SNHLY and FYNNEI. V lost 7 bases, J lost 7 bases, and 17 bases lay in between. The CDR3 has 14 residues. In DNA form, the CDR3 reads TGTGCCAGCAATGGGGGGGAGAATGGACAGCCCCAGCATTTT. Protein product: CASNGGENGQPQHF.

The rearrangement joins TRBV19 to TRBJ2-1, with TRBD2 as a possible D gene (6 bases). Trimming left V 2 bases short and J 8 bases short, with 19 bases between. Germline CDR1 reads LNHDA; CDR2 reads SQIVND (reference sequence). The CDR3 runs 16 residues. CDR3 amino acids: CASSITPQVWGDEQFF. CDR3 nucleotides: TGTGCCAGTAGTATAACCCCCCAGGTGTGGGGGGATGAGCAGTTCTTC.

This chain links TRBV7-9 with TRBJ1-2; 8 positions agree with TRBD1. The CDR3 covers 16 residues. Germline assignment: CDR1 SEHNR and CDR2 FQNEAQ (reference sequence). Losses at the gene ends were 5 bases for V and 0 bases for J; bases not matched to a gene: 8. The DNA of the CDR3 is TGTGCCAGCAGCGAAAACCAGGGGGCGGCTAACTATGGCTACACCTTC. Translating gives CASSENQGAANYGYTF.

The chain recombines TRBV2 with TRBJ2-1; a weak D match, TRBD1 (5 bases). This CDR3 is 15 amino acids long. CDR1 and CDR2 (germline): SNHLY, FYNNEI. The ends were cut back, 6 bases at V and 1 base at J, with 13 bases in the middle. CDR3 coding DNA: TGTGCCAGCAGCCTGACAGCCTTATCCTACAATGAGCAGTTCTTC. Translating it yields CASSLTALSYNEQFF.

This clone was counted a single time. The J gene is TRBJ2-2, the V gene TRBV11-2; maybe TRBD1 (5 bases). Trimming removed 2 bases from V and 1 base from J, with 5 bases in between. CDR3 size: 14 residues. Germline V gene lookup returns CDR1 SGHAT and CDR2 FQNNGV. In DNA, the CDR3 is TGTGCCAGCAGCTTAAGGGGGAACACCGGGGAGCTGTTTTTT. Its protein product is CASSLRGNTGELFF.

The gene calls are TRBV9 and TRBJ2-7; 8 nucleotides agree with TRBD1. J was trimmed by 7 bases and V by 3 bases; bases with no gene match: 6. The CDR3 is made up of 13 amino acids. Looked up from germline, CDR1 is SGDLS and CDR2 is YYNGEE. This CDR3 reads CASSAGQGGEQYF. DNA of the CDR3: TGTGCCAGCAGCGCCGGACAGGGCGGGGAGCAGTACTTC.

To note about this clone: A read error may account for a junction end that differs from germline. The rearrangement uses TRBV7-9 and TRBJ2-1; D ambiguous. The CDR3 is made up of 16 amino acids. Germline CDR1 reads SEHNR; CDR2 reads FQNEAQ (reference sequence). DNA for the CDR3: TGTGCCAGCACCTTATCCCAGGCTCCTTCCTACAATGAGCAGTTCTTC. This codes for CASTLSQAPSYNEQFF.

The chain has TRBV2 and TRBJ1-2; D is possibly TRBD1 (5 bases). Germline loops: CDR1 SNHLY, CDR2 FYNNEI. The CDR3 covers 13 residues. V lost 5 bases and J 1 base, leaving 8 bases between the germline ends. The CDR3 loop reads CASSRQGNYGYTF. The CDR3 DNA sequence: TGTGCCAGCAGTCGGCAGGGTAACTATGGCTACACCTTC.

This chain links TRBV6-5 with TRBJ1-5; possible D gene TRBD1, 5 bases. The germline V gene encodes CDR1 MNHEY and CDR2 SVGAGI. The V gene lost 5 bases and the J gene lost 5 bases, with 16 bases spanning the gap. This CDR3 spans 15 amino acids. The CDR3: CASSRGSGLYQPQHF. The CDR3 DNA reads as TGTGCCAGCAGTCGGGGGTCGGGATTGTATCAGCCCCAGCATTTT.

This sequence joins TRBV9 and TRBJ1-2; D ambiguous. This CDR3 has 11 amino acids. Per germline, CDR1 SGDLS and CDR2 YYNGEE. The V end lost 3 bases, the J end lost 9 bases, and 9 bases lay between the germline ends. DNA of the CDR3: TGTGCCAGCAGCGCGGGGTTAAGCTACACCTTC. Its translation: CASSAGLSYTF.

The genes are TRBV5-1 and TRBJ2-5; the match to TRBD1 covers 7 bases. CDR1 and CDR2 from the germline V gene are SGHRS and YFSETQ. The CDR3 runs 17 residues. V was clipped by 4 bases and J by 2 bases; unmatched bases: 14. CDR3 nucleotides: TGCGCCAGCAGCGCCGCTGGGGGACAGCTGGAACAAGAGACCCAGTACTTC. This sequence encodes CASSAAGGQLEQETQYF.

The chain combines TRBV6-5 with TRBJ1-1; possible D gene TRBD1, 5 bases. The germline V gene encodes CDR1 MNHEY and CDR2 SVGAGI. The CDR3 has 15 amino acids. V was pared by 4 bases and J by 4 bases, with 16 bases between. The DNA of the CDR3 is TGTGCCAGCAGTTTTTTCGGCCAGGGTCTCACTGAAGCTTTCTTT. Translation gives CASSFFGQGLTEAFF.

The chain combines TRBV19 with TRBJ1-1, with unresolved D. The germline V and J ends were trimmed by 8 bases and 0 bases, with 19 bases remaining between them. The CDR3 has 16 amino acids. Looked up from germline, CDR1 is LNHDA and CDR2 is SQIVND (reference sequence). CDR3 DNA sequence: TGTGCCAGTTGTGCTCGGGTAGTTACCCTGAACACTGAAGCTTTCTTT. Its translation is CASCARVVTLNTEAFF.

The J gene is TRBJ2-7, the V gene TRBV4-1; 9 positions agree with TRBD1. V dropped 3 bases and J dropped 7; count of bases not matched to a gene: 10. The length of the CDR3 is 15 residues. CDR1 is MGHRA, CDR2 YSYEKL, per germline. This CDR3 reads CASSHFPGQGEEQYF. The DNA of the CDR3 is TGCGCCAGCAGCCATTTCCCGGGACAGGGAGAGGAGCAGTACTTC.

V usage is TRBV2 and J usage is TRBJ2-1, with D uncertain. Germline CDR1 reads SNHLY; CDR2 reads FYNNEI. The CDR3 sequence is 13 residues long. The ends were cut back, 1 base at V and 5 bases at J, with 6 bases in the middle. CDR3 DNA sequence: TGTGCCAGCAGTGAAGGGGCTGACAATGAGCAGTTCTTC. Its protein product is CASSEGADNEQFF.

This chain connects TRBV18 to TRBJ2-7, with D perhaps matching TRBD1 (5 bases). The CDR3 length is 14 residues. The V gene's germline CDR1 is KGHSH and CDR2 LQKENI. V lost 5 bases and J 1 base, leaving 12 bases between the germline ends. DNA of the CDR3: TGTGCCAGCTCAAAAGGGGAATGGTCCTACGAGCAGTACTTC. Amino acids: CASSKGEWSYEQYF.

The gene calls are TRBV4-1 and TRBJ2-3; 8 bases match TRBD2. The ends lost 1 base at V and 1 base at J; junction bases unmatched: 4. The CDR3 is 16 residues long. Germline CDR1 is MGHRA and CDR2 is YSYEKL. Written as DNA, the CDR3 is TGCGCCAGCAGCCAAGTTGCGGGGGGAGGCACAGATACGCAGTATTTT. It encodes CASSQVAGGGTDTQYF.

CDR3 loop: CASSTRLAGLYNEQFF. CDR3 nucleotides: TGTGCCAGCAGTACTAGACTAGCGGGCCTCTACAATGAGCAGTTCTTC. This chain links TRBV27 with TRBJ2-1; TRBD2 aligns across 10 bases. V lost 5 bases, J lost 3 bases, and 7 bases stayed unmatched. Germline V CDR1 and CDR2: MNHEY, SMNVEV (reference sequence). This CDR3 has 16 amino acids.

The chain uses TRBV27 and TRBJ2-2; D is uncertain. The CDR3 is 13 residues long. V lost 3 bases and J 6 bases, leaving 8 bases between the germline ends. CDR1 is MNHEY and CDR2 is SMNVEV in the germline V gene (reference sequence). For the CDR3, the DNA is TGTGCCAGCAGTTTGGTGCAGGCCGGGGAGCTGTTTTTT. It encodes CASSLVQAGELFF.

The genes are TRBV11-2 and TRBJ2-1; the match to TRBD2 covers 9 bases. The CDR3 totals 18 residues. Germline V gives CDR1 SGHAT, CDR2 FQNNGV. After removal of 5 bases from V and 7 bases from J, the junction contained 18 bases not matched to a gene. The CDR3 loop is CASSPRGGGGAHRNEQFF. As DNA, the CDR3 is TGTGCCAGCAGCCCTAGAGGGGGCGGGGGGGCTCATAGGAATGAGCAGTTCTTC.

The chain joins TRBV27 to TRBJ2-3, with unresolved D. Between the trimmed V and J ends, which lost 3 bases and 4 bases, there was a span of 17 bases. Germline values: CDR1 MNHEY, CDR2 SMNVEV (reference sequence). The CDR3 length is 16 residues. CDR3 sequence reads: CASSFRPTPQADTQYF. The CDR3 DNA reads TGTGCCAGCAGTTTCCGACCCACCCCGCAGGCAGATACGCAGTATTTT.

The chain links TRBV5-1 to TRBJ2-3; 15 bases fit TRBD2. Germline loops: CDR1 SGHRS, CDR2 YFSETQ. The CDR3 sequence is 18 residues long. The ends lost 1 base at V and 3 bases at J; junction bases unmatched: 6. CDR3 sequence: CASSLTGLAGGLTDTQYF. The DNA for the CDR3 is TGCGCCAGCAGCTTGACGGGACTAGCGGGGGGCCTGACAGATACGCAGTATTTT. Filled out from reference TRBV5-1 and TRBJ2-3, the complete variable domain reads KAGVTQTPRYLIKTRGQQVTLSCSPISGHRSVSWYQQTPGQGLQFLFEYFSETQRNKGNFPGRFSGRQFSNSRSEMNVSTLELGDSALYLCASSLTGLAGGLTDTQYFGPGTRLTVL.

This chain links TRBV19 with TRBJ1-6, with TRBD1 identical over 9 bases. The V gene's germline CDR1 is LNHDA and CDR2 SQIVND (reference sequence). The V segment lost 7 bases and the J segment 6 bases; nucleotides outside the gene matches: 7. CDR3 length: 15 residues. In DNA, the CDR3 is TGTGCCAGTAAAGCGGGGACAGGGTTTAATTCACCCCTCCACTTT. Translation: CASKAGTGFNSPLHF. Full variable domain (outside the CDR3, taken from reference TRBV19 and TRBJ1-6): DGGITQSPKYLFRKEGQNVTLSCEQNLNHDAMYWYRQDPGQGLRLIYYSQIVNDFQKGDIAEGYSVSREKKESFPLTVTSAQKNPTAFYLCASKAGTGFNSPLHFGNGTRLTVT.

This chain links TRBV27 with TRBJ2-1, with 8 bases matching TRBD2. Losses at the gene ends were 4 bases for V and 7 bases for J; bases not matched to a gene: 6. CDR1 and CDR2 from the germline V gene are MNHEY and SMNVEV (reference sequence). The CDR3 contains 14 residues. CDR3 DNA sequence: TGTGCCAGCAGTTCCCGGGGGGGGCGGAATGAGCAGTTCTTC. This sequence encodes CASSSRGGRNEQFF.